This T cell receptor (beta chain) was identified during a study of beta chain features in type 1 diabetes. Findings and limits, study-wide: Among patients with Type 1 diabetes, TCRB CDR3s were moderately but significantly shorter in every one of the four CD4+ subsets. These data did not resolve whether HLA type affects TCRB rearrangement.

As regards this clone: The antigen is unknown.

The authors reverse transcribed all of the isolated RNA, so sequencing captured expressed TCRB transcripts. The protocol was immunoSEQ multiplex PCR, while the TCRdb copy is restricted to in-frame clones and leaves out a portion. The sample carries around 100,000 clones, 28% recorded once. Between the trimmed V and J ends, which lost 7 bases and 5 bases, there was a span of 12 bases. This CDR3 spans 13 amino acids. CDR1 SNHLY and CDR2 FYNNEI come from the germline V gene. The sample taken for sequencing was central memory CD4+ T cells from blood. The chain carries TRBV2 and TRBJ2-1, with D possibly being TRBD2 (5 bases). The sequence came from a woman under 30 with type 1 diabetes. CDR3 sequence (DNA): TGTGCCAGCAAACTAGGATATAACAATGAGCAGTTCTTC. Its translation: CASKLGYNNEQFF.